This TCR beta chain was captured by sequencing in a study of T cell changes during pregnancy in multiple sclerosis. Clones were sequenced by immunoSEQ multiplex PCR, and TCRdb holds only the in-frame ones, with some missing. The repertoire consists of tens of thousands of clones, with about 90% occurring once and the leading ten covering more than 1%. With 0 bases removed from V and 4 bases from J, the gap between germline ends came to 7 bases. Germline V gene data show CDR1 as ENHRY and CDR2 as SYGVKD. The CDR3 has 14 residues. The chain recombines TRBV10-3 with TRBJ1-5; D gene uncertain. Sequencing used CD4+ T cells from peripheral blood mononuclear cells, obtained before pregnancy. The sequence was obtained from a female donor with multiple sclerosis, enrolled in a pregnancy study. CDR3 nucleotide sequence: TGTGCCATCAGTGAGTCCTCTGAGAATCAGCCCCAGCATTTT. Amino acids: CAISESSENQPQHF.